Each of the 30 T cell receptor beta chains below was sequenced from the same sample in a study of CXCR3-negative and CXCR3-positive naive CD8 T cells. Their specific antigens are unknown. Whole-study findings and limits: Naive cells with CXCR3 showed TRB CDR3s that were more hydrophobic than those in CXCR3-negative naive cells.

The authors prepared UMI-labeled TRB cDNA libraries by 5' RACE. For each CDR3 protein, TCRdb gives one entry from its re-call of the 5' RACE reads, without DNA. The sample data list approximately 100,000 distinct CDR3 sequences. The sample was naive CXCR3+ CD8+ T cells from blood. Subset here: CD45RO-CCR7+CD27+CD95- naive CD8+ T cells expressing CXCR3 (TNR3+). These receptor sequences come from a human donor in good health. Some clones in this sample may be carry-over from other donors' samples.

This chain links TRBV6-2 or TRBV6-3 with TRBJ2-1; the D call of TRBD2 rests on TCRdb alone, since no DNA is present to check it. The CDR3 sequence is 17 residues long. From germline, CDR1 is MNHEY and CDR2 SVGEGT. The CDR3 sequence: CASSYGLAGASYNEQFF.

V is TRBV7-8 and J is TRBJ2-5. This CDR3 contains 14 residues. CDR1 SGHVS and CDR2 FQNEAQ come from the germline V gene. This CDR3 reads CASSLVWGGETQYF.

J is TRBJ2-1 and V is TRBV29-1; TCRdb proposes TRBD1, but this gene call is untestable without DNA. The CDR3 consists of 14 residues. Germline V lookup: CDR1 SQVTM, CDR2 ANQGSEA. CDR3 amino acids: CSVDRGSSYNEQFF.

V gene TRBV29-1 combines with J gene TRBJ2-1. Germline lookup yields CDR1 SQVTM and CDR2 ANQGSEA. This CDR3 is 14 amino acids long. CDR3 residues: CSVDGRTAYNEQFF.

The genes are TRBV7-3 and TRBJ2-5; TCRdb names TRBD2, which stays unverified in the absence of DNA. CDR3 length equals 15 residues. The germline CDR1 and CDR2 sequences are SGHTA and FQGTGA. This CDR3 reads CASSPGLVWGETQYF. Complete variable domain (other parts from reference TRBV7-3 and TRBJ2-5): GAGVSQTPSNKVTEKGKYVELRCDPISGHTALYWYRQSLGQGPEFLIYFQGTGAADDSGLPNDRFFAVRPEGSVSTLKIQRTERGDSAVYLCASSPGLVWGETQYFGPGTRLLVL.

The chain is built from TRBV15 and TRBJ1-1. This CDR3 has 15 residues. Germline V gives CDR1 LNHNV, CDR2 YYDKDF (reference sequence). This chain's CDR3 is CATSKSPDGSLEAFF.

The rearrangement links TRBV9 to TRBJ1-4; TCRdb outputs TRBD1, but without DNA this stays unchecked. CDR3 length: 14 residues. Germline V CDR1 and CDR2: SGDLS, YYNGEE. CDR3 in amino acids: CASSVDPGNEKLFF. Looking up the rest from reference TRBV9 and TRBJ1-4 gives the full variable domain: DSGVTQTPKHLITATGQRVTLRCSPRSGDLSVYWYQQSLDQGLQFLIQYYNGEERAKGNILERFSAQQFPDLHSELNLSSLELGDSALYFCASSVDPGNEKLFFGSGTQLSVL.

V usage is TRBV9 and J usage is TRBJ2-3. The CDR3 consists of 12 residues. In germline, CDR1 is SGDLS, CDR2 YYNGEE. This CDR3 is CASSVGADTQYF.

This chain connects TRBV29-1 to TRBJ2-5. The CDR3 runs 15 residues. Germline lookup yields CDR1 SQVTM and CDR2 ANQGSEA. The CDR3 is CSVEDNGVGGETQYF.

The chain combines TRBV7-8 with TRBJ2-1; TCRdb's D call, TRBD1, is unchecked because there is no DNA. The CDR3 is 14 amino acids. Germline CDR1 reads SGHVS; CDR2 reads FQNEAQ. CDR3 loop: CASEGTGPYNEQFF. The complete variable domain, with remaining parts taken from reference TRBV7-8 and TRBJ2-1, reads GAGVSQSPRYKVAKRGQDVALRCDPISGHVSLFWYQQALGQGPEFLTYFQNEAQLDKSGLPSDRFFAERPEGSVSTLKIQRTQQEDSAVYLCASEGTGPYNEQFFGPGTRLTVL.

CDR3 amino acids: CASSWGLAGALAKNIQYF. The chain links TRBV11-3 to TRBJ2-4; TCRdb's D gene call, TRBD2, goes unchecked for lack of DNA. Germline loops: CDR1 SGHNT, CDR2 YENEEA. This CDR3 spans 18 amino acids.

The genes are TRBV4-3 and TRBJ2-1. Germline V lookup: CDR1 LGHNA, CDR2 YSLEER. This CDR3 is built from 14 residues. The CDR3 spells CASSQDATYNEQFF.

V usage is TRBV12-5 and J usage is TRBJ2-3; TCRdb designates TRBD2, a call that cannot be tested without DNA. This CDR3 has 18 amino acids. The germline V gene encodes CDR1 LGHNT and CDR2 FRNRAP. CDR3 loop: CASCLVLGGRALIDTQYF.

The chain combines TRBV24-1 with TRBJ2-1; TCRdb reports TRBD1, a call that lacks DNA to check it against. Germline V CDR1 and CDR2: KGHDR, SFDVKD. This CDR3 is built from 17 residues. CDR3 sequence: CATRGTGVTLSDNEQFF.

The V and J genes are TRBV7-9 and TRBJ2-7; the TRBD1 assignment by TCRdb is unverifiable without DNA. The CDR3 runs to 16 residues. Germline V gene sequence: CDR1 SEHNR, CDR2 FQNEAQ (reference sequence). CDR3 protein: CASRSDRGPKAGEQYF. Drawing the rest from reference TRBV7-9 and TRBJ2-7, the complete variable domain is DTGVSQNPRHKITKRGQNVTFRCDPISEHNRLYWYRQTLGQGPEFLTYFQNEAQLEKSRLLSDRFSAERPKGSFSTLEIQRTEQGDSAMYLCASRSDRGPKAGEQYFGPGTRLTVT.

The genes are TRBV29-1 and TRBJ2-7; TCRdb reports TRBD1, a call that lacks DNA to check it against. Germline V lookup: CDR1 SQVTM, CDR2 ANQGSEA. This CDR3 is built from 15 residues. This chain's CDR3 is CSVHLTTGVDYEQYF.

V usage is TRBV4-3 and J usage is TRBJ2-7; TCRdb's D gene call, TRBD1, goes unchecked for lack of DNA. This CDR3 comprises 13 residues. CDR1 LGHNA and CDR2 YSLEER come from the germline V gene. CDR3: CASSLGTHYEQYF.

The rearrangement joins TRBV6-1 to TRBJ2-2; TCRdb returns TRBD1, unconfirmable since there is no DNA. From germline, CDR1 is MNHNS and CDR2 SASEGT. CDR3 length: 14 residues. CDR3 protein: CASPWDQNTGELFF.

The chain has TRBV7-6 and TRBJ2-3. The CDR3 runs 12 residues. Germline assignment: CDR1 SGHVS and CDR2 FNYEAQ. This chain's CDR3 is CASSLGDDTQYF.

The chain carries TRBV29-1 and TRBJ2-3. The length of the CDR3 is 13 residues. Germline V gene lookup returns CDR1 SQVTM and CDR2 ANQGSEA. CDR3 amino acids: CSVEEGSADTQYF.

The CDR3: CASSLSRDRAEKLFF. The chain carries TRBV25-1 and TRBJ1-4; with no DNA, the TCRdb D assignment of TRBD1 cannot be verified. The CDR3 is made up of 15 amino acids. Germline V gene sequence: CDR1 MGHDK, CDR2 SYGVNS.

The rearrangement joins TRBV12-3 or TRBV12-4 to TRBJ2-2; no DNA is available, so the TRBD2 call from TCRdb remains unchecked. The CDR3 is made up of 20 amino acids. This chain's CDR3 is CASSPVAGTSGGSNTGELFF.

This chain connects TRBV5-1 to TRBJ2-3; TCRdb's D call, TRBD2, is unchecked because there is no DNA. The CDR3 covers 16 residues. The V gene's germline CDR1 is SGHRS and CDR2 YFSETQ. The CDR3 sequence is CASSLELAGGTDTQYF. Variable domain in full (rest from reference TRBV5-1 and TRBJ2-3): KAGVTQTPRYLIKTRGQQVTLSCSPISGHRSVSWYQQTPGQGLQFLFEYFSETQRNKGNFPGRFSGRQFSNSRSEMNVSTLELGDSALYLCASSLELAGGTDTQYFGPGTRLTVL.

The chain uses TRBV9 and TRBJ2-7; checking the TCRdb D call of TRBD2 is not possible without DNA. Germline V gives CDR1 SGDLS, CDR2 YYNGEE. This CDR3 contains 15 residues. CDR3 residues: CASSGTSGGAHEQYF.

The gene calls are TRBV10-3 and TRBJ2-3; TCRdb calls TRBD1, which cannot be checked without DNA. This CDR3 has 18 amino acids. Germline V gene lookup returns CDR1 ENHRY and CDR2 SYGVKD. CDR3: CAISESFPTETSTDTQYF.

CDR3 region: CASSYSTDNEQFF. J is TRBJ2-1 and V is TRBV6-5. The CDR3 extends over 13 amino acids. The germline V gene has CDR1 MNHEY and CDR2 SVGAGI.

CDR3: CASSLAGETEAFF. The rearrangement joins TRBV7-6 to TRBJ1-1. Germline assignment: CDR1 SGHVS and CDR2 FNYEAQ. CDR3 length equals 13 residues.

The chain uses TRBV27 and TRBJ2-7; TCRdb's D call, TRBD1, is unchecked because there is no DNA. Germline lookup yields CDR1 MNHEY and CDR2 SMNVEV (reference sequence). This CDR3 contains 15 residues. The CDR3 is CATRVTGGASYEQYF.

The rearrangement joins TRBV25-1 to TRBJ2-1; TCRdb outputs TRBD2, but without DNA this stays unchecked. Germline CDR1 is MGHDK and CDR2 is SYGVNS. The CDR3 consists of 16 residues. The CDR3 loop is CASSGWTSGGADEQFF. The variable domain in full, completed from reference TRBV25-1 and TRBJ2-1, reads EADIYQTPRYLVIGTGKKITLECSQTMGHDKMYWYQQDPGMELHLIHYSYGVNSTEKGDLSSESTVSRIRTEHFPLTLESARPSHTSQYLCASSGWTSGGADEQFFGPGTRLTVL.

V is TRBV28 and J is TRBJ2-1; the D gene TCRdb calls, TRBD1, cannot be checked with no DNA. CDR1 and CDR2 from the germline V gene are MDHEN and SYDVKM. The CDR3 loop spans 13 amino acids. The chain's CDR3 is CASSSQGYNEQFF.